The source of this T cell receptor beta chain is a study of T-cell memory formation after mild COVID-19. At the level of the study: TCR clusters showed largely donor specificity.

CDR1 is KGHDR and CDR2 is SFDVKD in the germline V gene. CDR3 length: 14 amino acids. Trimming removed 3 bases from V and 6 bases from J, with 11 bases in between. This clonotype was seen a few times. TCRdb fed the 5' RACE reads into MiXCR, producing one record per CDR3 protein. The table records under 550,000 distinct CDR3 sequences, about 18% of them present only once. The receptor was derived from an adult woman who had mild COVID-19 (a few samples of this study predate the infection). Cell type and time point are not known. This chain uses TRBV24-1 with TRBJ2-1; no clear D gene. The sequenced sample was PBMCs or a T cell subset sorted from them (not recorded which). CDR3 in amino acids: CATSDGIGVNEQFF. For the CDR3, the DNA is TGTGCCACCAGTGATGGAATTGGGGTCAATGAGCAGTTCTTC.